This is a list of T cell receptor beta chains from one sample in a study of control samples from healthy donors and cancer patients. The repertoire was sequenced with immunoSEQ multiplex PCR; TCRdb's copy has only in-frame clones and lacks some. The table records under 150,000 clones, over 90% of them present only once. Sequencing input: blood. The source of these receptors is a young man in good health. CDR3s include the opening cysteine and the closing phenylalanine or tryptophan.

V gene,CDR3 protein
TRBV7-8,CASSRFTKNNEQFF
TRBV28,CASSLDSSYEQYF
TRBV2,CATRGFGEKLFF
TRBV6-5,CASSFDRAKLFF
TRBV5-1,CASRPSTGGYTF
TRBV5-1,CASSPEPGQVGEAFF
TRBV7-3,CASSLTREGELFF
TRBV29-1,CSARGSRRGGKETQYF
TRBV19,CASSNIQGRDEQYF
TRBV24-1,CATRSSSNQPQHF
TRBV24-1,CATSDLAETGELFF
TRBV19,CASRMTGVETQYF
TRBV4-2,CASSQDLGGGNTIYF
TRBV28,CASSPTGKIGSYEQYF
TRBV5-4,CASSQGPQENTEAFF
TRBV6-6,CASLLGQGARNTIYF
TRBV19,CASSLRDRDVQPQHF
TRBV10-3,CASVTGAGDYTF
TRBV15,CATSRGVAGAGYTF
TRBV19,CASSMGGSNEQFF
TRBV24-1,CATSDLGGTQYF
TRBV27,CASSLILSSNQPQHF
TRBV27,CASKSLKGLEDGYTF
TRBV19,CASSPDRGGSYEQYF
TRBV11-2,CASSLTRELFF
TRBV19,CASSIPRGQGTIRGGSNQPQHF
TRBV2,CASSGQTSFGELFF
TRBV4-1,CASSHVGSSSGSYQETQYF
TRBV11-1,CASSPYYNEQFF
TRBV5-1,CASSLDRDDEQFF
TRBV15,CATSREGCGEKLFF
TRBV6-2/TRBV6-3,CASSSRGLDTEAFF
TRBV2,CASSLSPAGEAFF
TRBV6-1,CASSEMERSNQPQHF
TRBV5-1,CASSSRDPFGYTF
TRBV11-3,CASSPGTFISNGYTF
TRBV24-1,CATGRQRSEKLFF
TRBV24-1,CATSDSGTGGNEKLFF
TRBV6-1,CASSESGTGPWYGYTF
TRBV19,CASSQGRNTEAFF
TRBV3-1/TRBV3-2,CASSQLVGRPTDTQYF
TRBV5-1,CASSLASPTDTQYF
TRBV28,CASSTFGGNSPLHF
TRBV7-3,CASSLTTSAGTLYGYTF
TRBV2,CASSPGTALGELFF